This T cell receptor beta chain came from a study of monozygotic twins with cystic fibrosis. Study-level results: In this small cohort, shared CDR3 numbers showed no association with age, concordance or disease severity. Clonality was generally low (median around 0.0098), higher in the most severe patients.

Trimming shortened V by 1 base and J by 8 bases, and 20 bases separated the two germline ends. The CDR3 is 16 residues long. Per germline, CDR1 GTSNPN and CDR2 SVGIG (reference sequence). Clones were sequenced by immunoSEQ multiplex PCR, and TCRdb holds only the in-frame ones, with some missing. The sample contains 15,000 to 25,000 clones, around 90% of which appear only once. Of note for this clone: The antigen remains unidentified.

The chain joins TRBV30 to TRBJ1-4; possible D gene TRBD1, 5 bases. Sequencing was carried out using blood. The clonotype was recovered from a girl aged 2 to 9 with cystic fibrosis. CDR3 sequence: CAWSAGGGGRKEKLFF. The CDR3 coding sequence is TGTGCCTGGAGTGCTGGGGGGGGAGGGAGAAAGGAAAAACTGTTTTTT.